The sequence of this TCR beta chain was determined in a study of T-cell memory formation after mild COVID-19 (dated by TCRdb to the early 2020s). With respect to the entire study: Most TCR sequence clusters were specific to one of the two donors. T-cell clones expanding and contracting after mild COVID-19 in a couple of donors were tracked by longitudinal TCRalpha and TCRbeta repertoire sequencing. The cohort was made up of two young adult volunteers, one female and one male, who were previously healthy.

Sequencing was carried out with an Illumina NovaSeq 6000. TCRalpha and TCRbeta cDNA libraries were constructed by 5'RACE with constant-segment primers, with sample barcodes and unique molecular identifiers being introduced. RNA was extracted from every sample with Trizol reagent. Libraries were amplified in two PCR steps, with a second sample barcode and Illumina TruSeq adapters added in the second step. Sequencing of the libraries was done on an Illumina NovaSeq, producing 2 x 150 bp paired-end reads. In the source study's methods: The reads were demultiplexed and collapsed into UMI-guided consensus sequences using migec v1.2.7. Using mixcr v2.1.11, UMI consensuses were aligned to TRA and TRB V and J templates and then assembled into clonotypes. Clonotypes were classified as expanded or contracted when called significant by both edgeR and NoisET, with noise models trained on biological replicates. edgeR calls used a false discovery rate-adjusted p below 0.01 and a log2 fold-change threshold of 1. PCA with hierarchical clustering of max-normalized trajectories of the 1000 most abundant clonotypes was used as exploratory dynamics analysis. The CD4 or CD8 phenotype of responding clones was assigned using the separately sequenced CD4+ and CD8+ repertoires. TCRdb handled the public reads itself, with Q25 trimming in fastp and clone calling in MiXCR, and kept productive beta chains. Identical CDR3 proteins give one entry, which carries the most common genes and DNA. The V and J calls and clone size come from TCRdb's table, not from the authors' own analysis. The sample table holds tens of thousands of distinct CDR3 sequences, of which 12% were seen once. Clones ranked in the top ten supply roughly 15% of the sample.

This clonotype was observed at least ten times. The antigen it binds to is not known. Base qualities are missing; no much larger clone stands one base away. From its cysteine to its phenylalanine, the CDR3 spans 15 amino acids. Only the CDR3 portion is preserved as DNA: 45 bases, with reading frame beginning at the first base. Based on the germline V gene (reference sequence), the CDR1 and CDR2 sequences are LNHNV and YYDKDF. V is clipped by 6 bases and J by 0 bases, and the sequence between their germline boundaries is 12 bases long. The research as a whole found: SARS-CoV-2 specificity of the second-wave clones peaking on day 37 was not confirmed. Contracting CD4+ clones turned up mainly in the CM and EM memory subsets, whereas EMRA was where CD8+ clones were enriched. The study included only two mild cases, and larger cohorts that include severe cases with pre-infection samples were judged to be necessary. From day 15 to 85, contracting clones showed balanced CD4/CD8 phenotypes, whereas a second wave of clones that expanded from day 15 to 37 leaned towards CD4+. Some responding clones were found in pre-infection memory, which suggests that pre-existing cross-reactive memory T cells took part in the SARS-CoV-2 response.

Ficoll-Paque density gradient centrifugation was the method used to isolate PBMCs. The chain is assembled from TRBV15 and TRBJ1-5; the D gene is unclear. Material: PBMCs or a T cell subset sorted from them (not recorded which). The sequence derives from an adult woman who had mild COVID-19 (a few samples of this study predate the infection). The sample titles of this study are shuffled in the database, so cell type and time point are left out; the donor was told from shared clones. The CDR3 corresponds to CATRQYSYSNQPQHF. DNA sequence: TGTGCCACCAGACAGTACTCGTATAGCAATCAGCCCCAGCATTTT.